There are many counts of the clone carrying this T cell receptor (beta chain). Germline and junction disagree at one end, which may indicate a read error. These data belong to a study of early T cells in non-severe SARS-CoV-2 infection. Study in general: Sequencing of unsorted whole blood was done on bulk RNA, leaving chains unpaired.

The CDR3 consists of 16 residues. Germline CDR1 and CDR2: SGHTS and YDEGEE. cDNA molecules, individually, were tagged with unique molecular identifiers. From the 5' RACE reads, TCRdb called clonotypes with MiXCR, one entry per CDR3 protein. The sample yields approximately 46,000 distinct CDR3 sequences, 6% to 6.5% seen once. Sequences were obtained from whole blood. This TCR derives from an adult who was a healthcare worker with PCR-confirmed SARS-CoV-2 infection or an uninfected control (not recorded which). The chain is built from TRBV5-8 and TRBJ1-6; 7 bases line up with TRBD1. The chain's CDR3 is CASSLDRSSYNSPLHF. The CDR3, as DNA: TGTGCCAGCAGTTTGGACAGGAGCTCCTATAATTCACCCCTCCACTTT.